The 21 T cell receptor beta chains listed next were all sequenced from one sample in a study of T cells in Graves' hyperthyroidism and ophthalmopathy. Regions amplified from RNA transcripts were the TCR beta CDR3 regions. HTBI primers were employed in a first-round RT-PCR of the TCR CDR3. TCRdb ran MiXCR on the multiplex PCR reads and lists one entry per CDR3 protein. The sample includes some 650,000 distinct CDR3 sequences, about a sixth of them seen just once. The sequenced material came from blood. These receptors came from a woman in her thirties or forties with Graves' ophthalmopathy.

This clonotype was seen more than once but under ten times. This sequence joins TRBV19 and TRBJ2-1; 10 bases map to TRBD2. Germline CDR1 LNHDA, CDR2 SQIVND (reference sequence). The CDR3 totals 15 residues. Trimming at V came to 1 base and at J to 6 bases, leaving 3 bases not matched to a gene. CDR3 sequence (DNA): TGTGCCAGTAGTATAGCCCGACTAGCGGGCAATGAGCAGTTCTTC. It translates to CASSIARLAGNEQFF.

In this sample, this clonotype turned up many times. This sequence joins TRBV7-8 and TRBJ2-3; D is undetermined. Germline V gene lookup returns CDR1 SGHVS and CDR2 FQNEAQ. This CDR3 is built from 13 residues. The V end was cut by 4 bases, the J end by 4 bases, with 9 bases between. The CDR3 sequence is CASSSLSPDTQYF. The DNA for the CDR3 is TGTGCCAGCAGCTCGCTAAGCCCAGATACGCAGTATTTT. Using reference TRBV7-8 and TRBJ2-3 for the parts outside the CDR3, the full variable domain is GAGVSQSPRYKVAKRGQDVALRCDPISGHVSLFWYQQALGQGPEFLTYFQNEAQLDKSGLPSDRFFAERPEGSVSTLKIQRTQQEDSAVYLCASSSLSPDTQYFGPGTRLTVL.

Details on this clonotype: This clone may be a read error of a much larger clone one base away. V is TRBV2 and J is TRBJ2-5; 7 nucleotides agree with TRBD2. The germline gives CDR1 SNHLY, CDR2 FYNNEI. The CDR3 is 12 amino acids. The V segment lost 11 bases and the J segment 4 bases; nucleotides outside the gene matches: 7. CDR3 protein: CAGTIAGETQYF. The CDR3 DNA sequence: TGTGCCGGCACTATAGCGGGAGAGACCCAGTACTTC. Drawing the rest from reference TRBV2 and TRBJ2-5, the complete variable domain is EPEVTQTPSHQVTQMGQEVILRCVPISNHLYFYWYRQILGQKVEFLVSFYNNEISEKSEIFDDQFSVERPDGSNFTLKIRSTKLEDSAMYFCAGTIAGETQYFGPGTRLLVL.

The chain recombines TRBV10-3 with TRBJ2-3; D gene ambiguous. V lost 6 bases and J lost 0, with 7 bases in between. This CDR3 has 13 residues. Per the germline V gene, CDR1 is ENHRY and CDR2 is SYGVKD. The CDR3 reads CAIRLSSTDTQYF. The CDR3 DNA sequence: TGTGCCATCAGGCTTTCTAGCACAGATACGCAGTATTTT.

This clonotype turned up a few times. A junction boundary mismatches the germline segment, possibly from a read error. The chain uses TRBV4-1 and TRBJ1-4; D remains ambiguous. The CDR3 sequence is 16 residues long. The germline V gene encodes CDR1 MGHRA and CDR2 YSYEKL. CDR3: CASSQAAEPRREKLFF. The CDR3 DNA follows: TGTGCCAGCAGCCAAGCGGCGGAGCCAAGACGAGAAAAACTGTTTTTT.

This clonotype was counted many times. The CDR3 DNA reads as TGTGCCAGCTCTCCCTACATTAACAATGAGCAGTTCTTC. Amino acid sequence: CASSPYINNEQFF. This rearrangement joins TRBV18 to TRBJ2-1; D gene uncertain. This CDR3 spans 13 amino acids. Trimming pared 6 bases from V and 5 bases from J, leaving 11 bases between. CDR1 and CDR2 (germline): KGHSH, LQKENI.

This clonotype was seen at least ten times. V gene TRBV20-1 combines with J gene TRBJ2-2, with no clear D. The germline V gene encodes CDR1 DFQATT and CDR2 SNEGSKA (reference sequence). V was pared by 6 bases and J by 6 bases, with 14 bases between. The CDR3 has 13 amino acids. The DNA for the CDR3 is TGCAGTGCACCGGCCCAACGCCCCGGGGAGCTGTTTTTT. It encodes CSAPAQRPGELFF.

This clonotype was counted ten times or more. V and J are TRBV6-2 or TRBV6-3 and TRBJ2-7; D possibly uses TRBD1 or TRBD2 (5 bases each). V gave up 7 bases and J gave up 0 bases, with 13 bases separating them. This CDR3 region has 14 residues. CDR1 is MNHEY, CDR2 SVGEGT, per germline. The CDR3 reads CASTRGSLSYEQYF. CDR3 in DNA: TGTGCCAGCACCCGGGGCTCCCTCTCCTACGAGCAGTACTTC.

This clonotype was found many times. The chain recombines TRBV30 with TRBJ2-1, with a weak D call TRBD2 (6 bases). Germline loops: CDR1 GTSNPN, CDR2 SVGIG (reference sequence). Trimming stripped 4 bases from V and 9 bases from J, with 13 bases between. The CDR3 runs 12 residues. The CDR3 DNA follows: TGTGCCTGGAATTCGGGGGAGGTTGAGCAGTTCTTC. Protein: CAWNSGEVEQFF.

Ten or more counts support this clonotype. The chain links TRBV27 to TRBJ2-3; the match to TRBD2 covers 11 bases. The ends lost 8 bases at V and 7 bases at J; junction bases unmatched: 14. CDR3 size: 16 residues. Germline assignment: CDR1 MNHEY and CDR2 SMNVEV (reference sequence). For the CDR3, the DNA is TGTGCCAGCTGCGCTCTTAATAGCGGGGGGGCCAATACGCAGTATTTT. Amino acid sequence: CASCALNSGGANTQYF.

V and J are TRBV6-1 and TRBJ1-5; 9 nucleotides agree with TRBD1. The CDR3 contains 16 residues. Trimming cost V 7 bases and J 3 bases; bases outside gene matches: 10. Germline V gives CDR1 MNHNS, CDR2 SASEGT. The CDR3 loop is CASIKDRGEVNQPQHF. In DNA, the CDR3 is TGTGCCAGCATTAAAGACAGGGGGGAGGTCAATCAGCCCCAGCATTTT.

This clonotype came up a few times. The CDR3 DNA is TGTGCCTGGAGTCGACCCTATAGCAATCAGCCCCAGCATTTT. This gives the protein CAWSRPYSNQPQHF. V usage is TRBV30 and J usage is TRBJ1-5; no firm D call. The CDR3 runs 14 residues. The V end lost 2 bases, the J end lost 0 bases, and 8 bases lay between the germline ends. Germline-derived CDR1 and CDR2 are GTSNPN and SVGIG (reference sequence).

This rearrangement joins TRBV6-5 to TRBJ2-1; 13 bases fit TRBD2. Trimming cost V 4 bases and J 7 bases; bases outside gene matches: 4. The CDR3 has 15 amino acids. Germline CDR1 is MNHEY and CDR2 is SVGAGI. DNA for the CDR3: TGTGCCAGCAGTTCTCCACTAGCGGGAGGGAATGAGCAGTTCTTC. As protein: CASSSPLAGGNEQFF.

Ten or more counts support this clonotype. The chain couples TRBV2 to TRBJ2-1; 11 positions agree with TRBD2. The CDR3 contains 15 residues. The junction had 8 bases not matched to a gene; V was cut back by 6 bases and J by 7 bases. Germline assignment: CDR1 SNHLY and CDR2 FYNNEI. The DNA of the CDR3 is TGTGCCAGCAGAAGTAGCGGGAGGGTCGATAATGAGCAGTTCTTC. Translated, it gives CASRSSGRVDNEQFF.

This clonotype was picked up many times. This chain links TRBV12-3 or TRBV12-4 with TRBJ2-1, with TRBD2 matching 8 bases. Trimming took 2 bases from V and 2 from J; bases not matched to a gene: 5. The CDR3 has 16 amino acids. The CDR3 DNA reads TGTGCCAGCAGTTTAAACATAGCGGGAACCTACAATGAGCAGTTCTTC. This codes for CASSLNIAGTYNEQFF.

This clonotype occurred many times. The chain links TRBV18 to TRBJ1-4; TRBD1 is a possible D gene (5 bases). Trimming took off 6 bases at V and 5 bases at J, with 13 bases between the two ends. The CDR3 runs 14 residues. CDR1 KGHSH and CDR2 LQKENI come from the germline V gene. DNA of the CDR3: TGTGCCAGCTCCCTTGGGACCCTCAATGAAAAACTGTTTTTT. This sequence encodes CASSLGTLNEKLFF.

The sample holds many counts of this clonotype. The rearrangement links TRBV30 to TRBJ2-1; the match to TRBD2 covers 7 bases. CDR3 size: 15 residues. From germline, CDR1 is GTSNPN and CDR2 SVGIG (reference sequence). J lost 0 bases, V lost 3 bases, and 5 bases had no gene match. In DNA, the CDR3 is TGTGCCTGGAGCCGCCTAGCGGACTCCTACAATGAGCAGTTCTTC. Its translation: CAWSRLADSYNEQFF.

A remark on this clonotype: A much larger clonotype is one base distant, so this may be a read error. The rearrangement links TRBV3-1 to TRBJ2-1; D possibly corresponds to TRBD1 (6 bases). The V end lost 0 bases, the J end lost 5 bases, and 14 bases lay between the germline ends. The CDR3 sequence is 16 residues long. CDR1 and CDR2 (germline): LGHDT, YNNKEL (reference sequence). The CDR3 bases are TGTGCCAGCAGCCAAGATCTCACAGGGTCCCACAATGAGCAGTTCTTC. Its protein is CASSQDLTGSHNEQFF.

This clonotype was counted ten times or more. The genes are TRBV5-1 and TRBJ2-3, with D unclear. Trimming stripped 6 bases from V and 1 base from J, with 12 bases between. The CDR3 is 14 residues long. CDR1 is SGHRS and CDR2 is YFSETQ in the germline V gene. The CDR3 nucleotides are TGCGCCAGCAAAGAGGTAGTCGGCACAGATACGCAGTATTTT. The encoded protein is CASKEVVGTDTQYF.

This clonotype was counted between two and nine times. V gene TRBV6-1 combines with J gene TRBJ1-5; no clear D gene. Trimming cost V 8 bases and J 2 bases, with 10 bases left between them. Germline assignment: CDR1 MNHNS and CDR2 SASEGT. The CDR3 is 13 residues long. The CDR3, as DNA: TGTGCCAGCCAGTACCCGGGCAATCAGCCCCAGCATTTT. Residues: CASQYPGNQPQHF.

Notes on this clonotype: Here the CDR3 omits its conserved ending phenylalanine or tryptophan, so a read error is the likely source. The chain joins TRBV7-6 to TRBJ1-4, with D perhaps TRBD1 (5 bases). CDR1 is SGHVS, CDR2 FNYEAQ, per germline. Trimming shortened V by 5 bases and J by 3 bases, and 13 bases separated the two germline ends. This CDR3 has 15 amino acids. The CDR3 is CASSPLGVSNEKLFV. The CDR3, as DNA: TGTGCCAGCAGCCCCTTAGGGGTATCTAATGAAAAACTGTTTGTT.